These 31 T cell receptor beta chains were all obtained from the same sample, sequenced in a study of blood T cell repertoires in COVID-19. Method: immunoSEQ multiplex PCR; TCRdb's copy keeps in-frame clones and lacks some. The table has approximately 300,000 clones, around 92% seen once. Sequenced material: PBMCs or T cells enriched from blood (not recorded which). Receptors originate from a woman aged 25 to 39 who had recovered from COVID-19.

The chain uses TRBV7-9 and TRBJ2-1; 8 bases are a match to TRBD2. The CDR3 is 16 residues long. V trimming: 6 bases; J trimming: 3 bases; junction bases outside the gene matches: 10. Germline assignment: CDR1 SEHNR and CDR2 FQNEAQ (reference sequence). The CDR3 nucleotides read TGTGCCAGCAGATCTCCGGGACTAGTCTTCTACAATGAGCAGTTCTTC. Protein sequence: CASRSPGLVFYNEQFF.

This clone was seen just once. V and J are TRBV29-1 and TRBJ2-7, with 9 positions matching TRBD2. The CDR3 covers 12 residues. With 3 bases clipped from V and 6 bases from J, the junction kept 3 bases outside the gene matches. Per the germline V gene, CDR1 is SQVTM and CDR2 is ANQGSEA. CDR3: CSVEGLAGEQYF. In DNA, the CDR3 is TGCAGCGTTGAGGGACTAGCCGGCGAGCAGTACTTC.

The chain employs TRBV9 and TRBJ2-1, with D maybe TRBD1 (6 bases). The germline V and J ends were trimmed by 5 bases and 0 bases, with 18 bases remaining between them. CDR3 length: 17 residues. Germline V gives CDR1 SGDLS, CDR2 YYNGEE. The CDR3 sequence: CASSANPGHSSYNEQFF. The CDR3 DNA follows: TGTGCCAGCAGTGCTAACCCGGGACACAGCTCCTACAATGAGCAGTTCTTC.

The chain has TRBV7-9 and TRBJ1-2; D possibly corresponds to TRBD1 (5 bases). V gave up 10 bases and J gave up 0 bases, with 9 bases separating them. Per germline, CDR1 SEHNR and CDR2 FQNEAQ (reference sequence). The CDR3 runs to 12 residues. As DNA, the CDR3 is TGTGCCACAGGGCAGTCTAACTATGGCTACACCTTC. It specifies CATGQSNYGYTF.

This clone has a single count. The rearrangement links TRBV21-1 to TRBJ1-6. TRBV21-1 counts as a pseudogene. The CDR3 spans 16 residues. The CDR3 bases are TGTGCCAGCCTAACTTGGCGGGACGGGAAGAATTCACCCCTCCACTTT. Translated: CASLTWRDGKNSPLHF.

The count of this clone is one. V and J are TRBV19 and TRBJ2-2; D uncertain. V lost 8 bases, J lost 3 bases, and 10 bases lay in between. CDR1 is LNHDA and CDR2 is SQIVND in the germline V gene (reference sequence). This CDR3 spans 13 amino acids. The CDR3 sequence is CASLSLDTGELFF. The CDR3 nucleotides are TGTGCCAGTCTATCCCTAGACACCGGGGAGCTGTTTTTT.

This clone was counted only a few times. J is TRBJ2-5 and V is TRBV6-5; TRBD2 agrees at 7 bases. Per the germline V gene, CDR1 is MNHEY and CDR2 is SVGAGI. The CDR3 totals 14 residues. Losses at the gene ends were 8 bases for V and 5 bases for J; bases not matched to a gene: 11. The CDR3 nucleotides read TGTGCCAGCCAGCGGGAAAGCCTAGGGGAGACCCAGTACTTC. As protein: CASQRESLGETQYF.

The V gene is TRBV6-1, the J gene TRBJ1-1; 9 bases are shared with TRBD1. The CDR3 extends over 14 amino acids. V shed 3 bases, J shed 9 bases, and the junction held 8 bases outside the gene matches. The germline V gene has CDR1 MNHNS and CDR2 SASEGT. The DNA for the CDR3 is TGTGCCAGCAGTGACCCTACCGGGACAGGGAAAGCTTTCTTT. This codes for CASSDPTGTGKAFF.

This chain joins TRBV4-1 and TRBJ1-1; D is perhaps TRBD1 (5 bases). Germline CDR1 reads MGHRA; CDR2 reads YSYEKL. This CDR3 comprises 14 residues. Trimming stripped 0 bases from V and 4 bases from J, with 9 bases between. The CDR3 loop reads CASSQDLRGTEAFF. In DNA form, the CDR3 reads TGCGCCAGCAGCCAAGATCTTAGGGGCACTGAAGCTTTCTTT.

The chain employs TRBV12-3 or TRBV12-4 and TRBJ2-3; D gene unclear. V was clipped by 3 bases and J by 4 bases, with 8 bases between them. The CDR3 runs to 13 residues. CDR3 residues: CASSFPPADTQYF. CDR3 sequence (DNA): TGTGCCAGCAGTTTTCCTCCCGCAGATACGCAGTATTTT.

The genes are TRBV7-2 and TRBJ2-1; D possibly corresponds to TRBD2 (5 bases). The germline CDR1 and CDR2 sequences are SGHTA and FQGNSA. V lost 4 bases to trimming and J lost 9 bases, with 13 bases between them. The CDR3 is 13 residues long. CDR3 in DNA: TGTGCCAGCAGCTCCGGACTCAATCGTGAGCAGTTCTTC. As protein: CASSSGLNREQFF.

The V call is TRBV6-5, the J call TRBJ2-3; a possible D gene is TRBD1 (5 bases). Germline-derived CDR1 and CDR2 are MNHEY and SVGAGI. The CDR3 has 13 residues. V dropped 2 bases and J dropped 6 bases, with 9 bases sitting between them. In DNA, the CDR3 is TGTGCCAGCAGTTACAGGGGATTGGATACGCAGTATTTT. Translated: CASSYRGLDTQYF.

The chain links TRBV19 to TRBJ1-6, with 8 bases that match TRBD1. Germline V gene sequence: CDR1 LNHDA, CDR2 SQIVND (reference sequence). This CDR3 comprises 18 residues. J gave up 0 bases and V 2 bases, and 6 bases lay outside the gene matches. The CDR3 region has the DNA TGTGCCAGTAGTATACGGGGGACAGGCAGCTCCTATAATTCACCCCTCCACTTT. This encodes CASSIRGTGSSYNSPLHF.

The genes are TRBV6-5 and TRBJ2-1, with TRBD2 matching 14 bases. The CDR3 loop spans 14 amino acids. Germline V gene sequence: CDR1 MNHEY, CDR2 SVGAGI. V was pared by 5 bases and J by 9 bases, with 3 bases of the junction left unmatched. This chain's CDR3 is CASSPGLAGGEQFF. CDR3 nucleotides: TGTGCCAGCAGTCCTGGACTAGCGGGAGGTGAGCAGTTCTTC.

V usage is TRBV6-2 or TRBV6-3 and J usage is TRBJ2-2, with 11 bases lining up with TRBD2. In germline, CDR1 is MNHEY, CDR2 SVGEGT. Trimming cost V 6 bases and J 6 bases; bases outside gene matches: 3. The CDR3 loop spans 14 amino acids. The CDR3 DNA reads TGTGCCAGCAGCCTAGCGGGGGGAGCCGGGGAGCTGTTTTTT. Amino acid sequence: CASSLAGGAGELFF.

V usage is TRBV28 and J usage is TRBJ2-7, with 9 bases fitting TRBD1. Unmatched junction bases numbered 4, after V lost 3 bases and J lost 4 bases. In germline, CDR1 is MDHEN, CDR2 SYDVKM. There are 14 residues in the CDR3. This chain's CDR3 is CASSFNRGPYEQYF. DNA of the CDR3: TGTGCCAGCAGTTTCAACAGGGGGCCTTACGAGCAGTACTTC.

The V call is TRBV7-9, the J call TRBJ1-1; D remains ambiguous. This CDR3 has 11 amino acids. The germline V gene has CDR1 SEHNR and CDR2 FQNEAQ (reference sequence). Trimming took 1 base from V and 8 from J, leaving 5 bases between them. In DNA, the CDR3 is TGTGCCAGCAGCTTAGTTTTAGAAGCTTTCTTT. It codes for CASSLVLEAFF. The entire variable domain, with the rest obtained from reference TRBV7-9 and TRBJ1-1, is as follows: DTGVSQNPRHKITKRGQNVTFRCDPISEHNRLYWYRQTLGQGPEFLTYFQNEAQLEKSRLLSDRFSAERPKGSFSTLEIQRTEQGDSAMYLCASSLVLEAFFGQGTRLTVV.

The V and J genes are TRBV30 and TRBJ1-4; no clear D. Germline V gene data show CDR1 as GTSNPN and CDR2 as SVGIG (reference sequence). The CDR3 is 14 amino acids. Trimming left V 6 bases short and J 5 bases short, with 16 bases between. The CDR3 bases are TGTGCCTGTTCCCGCTTCCTGGCCAATGAAAAACTGTTTTTT. Amino acid sequence: CACSRFLANEKLFF.

This clone was detected only once. At the DNA level, this CDR3 is encoded by other sequences in the same sample as well. V is TRBV6-5 and J is TRBJ1-5; a weak D match, TRBD1 (5 bases). The CDR3 has 13 residues. V lost 10 bases and J 9 bases, leaving 19 bases between the germline ends. CDR1 is MNHEY, CDR2 SVGAGI, per germline. The CDR3 reads CATKTGLLRPQHF. In DNA form, the CDR3 reads TGTGCCACCAAAACAGGCCTCTTAAGGCCCCAGCATTTT.

The V gene is TRBV2, the J gene TRBJ1-1; D is uncertain. This CDR3 is 11 amino acids long. Germline V gene lookup returns CDR1 SNHLY and CDR2 FYNNEI. Trimming stripped 4 bases from V and 8 bases from J, with 8 bases between. The CDR3 DNA reads as TGTGCCAGCAGTGTTACTCGGGAAGCTTTCTTT. Encoded protein: CASSVTREAFF.

The chain has TRBV27 and TRBJ1-2, with TRBD1 identical over 9 bases. CDR1 MNHEY and CDR2 SMNVEV come from the germline V gene (reference sequence). V was pared by 4 bases and J by 8 bases, with 5 bases of the junction left unmatched. This CDR3 contains 13 residues. CDR3 sequence (DNA): TGTGCCAGCAGTTCCGGGACAGGGATAGGCTACACCTTC. It encodes CASSSGTGIGYTF.

As for this clone: Other DNA sequences from this sample encode an identical CDR3 as well. The rearrangement links TRBV7-3 to TRBJ2-3; 8 nucleotides align to TRBD1. This CDR3 has 14 residues. From germline, CDR1 is SGHTA and CDR2 FQGTGA. The V segment lost 5 bases and the J segment 4 bases; nucleotides outside the gene matches: 5. The DNA of the CDR3 is TGTGCCAGCAGCCCGGACAGGGCACCAGATACGCAGTATTTT. This sequence encodes CASSPDRAPDTQYF.

The genes are TRBV6-5 and TRBJ2-7; 12 bases fit TRBD2. This CDR3 is built from 14 residues. V dropped 5 bases and J dropped 7; count of bases not matched to a gene: 6. The V gene's germline CDR1 is MNHEY and CDR2 SVGAGI. This chain's CDR3 is CASSRLAGVTEQYF. Written as DNA, the CDR3 is TGTGCCAGCAGTCGACTAGCGGGAGTAACGGAGCAGTACTTC.

V gene TRBV5-6 combines with J gene TRBJ2-3; 10 nucleotides align to TRBD2. J was trimmed by 4 bases and V by 5 bases; bases with no gene match: 10. The CDR3 runs 16 residues. Germline CDR1 and CDR2: SGHDT and YYEEEE. The DNA for the CDR3 is TGTGCCAGCAGATCCCTACTAGCGGGGCTGCCAGATACGCAGTATTTT. It specifies CASRSLLAGLPDTQYF.

This rearrangement joins TRBV29-1 to TRBJ1-1, with D possibly being TRBD1 (5 bases). The CDR3 runs to 15 residues. Trimming took 3 bases from V and 0 from J, leaving 14 bases between them. Germline lookup yields CDR1 SQVTM and CDR2 ANQGSEA. Written as DNA, the CDR3 is TGCAGCGTTGAGGCAGGGAGGATGGTGAACACTGAAGCTTTCTTT. Residues: CSVEAGRMVNTEAFF.

This clone came up once. V and J are TRBV6-6 and TRBJ2-7; 7 nucleotides align to TRBD2. With 1 base clipped from V and 2 bases from J, the junction kept 5 bases outside the gene matches. The CDR3 covers 15 residues. CDR1 MNHNY and CDR2 SVGAGI come from the germline V gene (reference sequence). In DNA form, the CDR3 reads TGTGCCAGCAGTTACTTGGGACTAAATCCCTACGAGCAGTACTTC. This codes for CASSYLGLNPYEQYF.

This clone was counted a single time. The V gene is TRBV2, the J gene TRBJ1-5, with D perhaps TRBD1 (6 bases). Trimming pared 4 bases from V and 7 bases from J, leaving 14 bases between. The CDR3 contains 14 residues. Germline CDR1 is SNHLY and CDR2 is FYNNEI. DNA of the CDR3: TGTGCCAGCAGTGTACAGGGAGGGGGGCAGCCCCAGCATTTT. The encoded protein is CASSVQGGGQPQHF.

The chain carries TRBV5-4 and TRBJ2-3; 9 bases map to TRBD2. Germline loops: CDR1 SGHNT, CDR2 YYREEE (reference sequence). The ends lost 4 bases at V and 4 bases at J; junction bases unmatched: 10. CDR3 length equals 16 residues. Here the CDR3 DNA reads TGTGCCAGCAGCCGTAAAGCGGGAGGTTACTCAGATACGCAGTATTTT. As protein: CASSRKAGGYSDTQYF.

This clone has a handful of counts. The chain has TRBV27 and TRBJ2-7, with TRBD2 matching over 14 bases. Germline V gene sequence: CDR1 MNHEY, CDR2 SMNVEV (reference sequence). This CDR3 has 17 residues. The V gene end was trimmed by 6 bases and the J gene end by 3 bases; junction bases not matched to a gene: 10. The CDR3 here is CASSQTMGLAGDYEQYF. The CDR3 bases are TGTGCCAGCAGCCAGACCATGGGACTAGCGGGAGACTACGAGCAGTACTTC.

The chain recombines TRBV9 with TRBJ1-2; no clear D gene. Trimming left V 0 bases short and J 7 bases short, with 13 bases between. Germline V gene data show CDR1 as SGDLS and CDR2 as YYNGEE. The CDR3 runs 14 residues. The CDR3 DNA sequence: TGTGCCAGCAGCGTAGAACTACAAGCCGTTGGCTACACCTTC. It yields the protein CASSVELQAVGYTF.

This chain links TRBV27 with TRBJ1-1; a weak D match, TRBD1 (5 bases). Germline CDR1 and CDR2: MNHEY and SMNVEV (reference sequence). The CDR3 has 14 amino acids. Trimming removed 5 bases at V and 0 bases at J, with 10 bases between. In nucleotides, the CDR3 is TGTGCCAGCAGTGTGACAGTATTGAACACTGAAGCTTTCTTT. Its protein is CASSVTVLNTEAFF.